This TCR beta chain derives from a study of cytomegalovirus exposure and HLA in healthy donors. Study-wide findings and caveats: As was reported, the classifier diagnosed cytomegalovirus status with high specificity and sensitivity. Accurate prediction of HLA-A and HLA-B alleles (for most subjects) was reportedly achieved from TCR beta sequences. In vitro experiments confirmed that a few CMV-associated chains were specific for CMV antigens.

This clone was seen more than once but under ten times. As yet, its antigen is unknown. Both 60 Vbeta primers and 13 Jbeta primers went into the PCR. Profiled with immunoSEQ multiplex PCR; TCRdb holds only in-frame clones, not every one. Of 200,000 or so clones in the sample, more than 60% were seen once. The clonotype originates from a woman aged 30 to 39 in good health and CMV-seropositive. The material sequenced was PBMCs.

CDR3 DNA: TGTGCCAGCGGGACAACCCAAGAGACCCAGTACTTC. This sequence encodes CASGTTQETQYF. The genes are TRBV2 and TRBJ2-5, with D tentatively TRBD1 (6 bases). The V end was cut by 8 bases, the J end by 1 base, with 8 bases between. CDR1 and CDR2 (germline): SNHLY, FYNNEI. The CDR3 has 12 amino acids.